These 20 T cell receptor beta chains were all obtained from the same sample, sequenced in a study of blood T cell repertoires in COVID-19 (dated by TCRdb to the early 2020s). The library was made by the immunoSEQ multiplex PCR assay. TCRdb took over this immuneACCESS table, retaining in-frame rearrangements with V and J assigned. Such tables are incomplete; in checked studies, under half of the missing clones stem from an unresolved V gene, and the remainder is unexplained. In all, the sample holds around 180,000 clones, and roughly 78% of those were seen once. Of the sample, roughly 6.8% is held by the ten largest clones. The sample consisted of peripheral blood. The receptors shown here come from a man between 70 and 80 years old with active or convalescent COVID-19.

The chain has TRBV11-2 and TRBJ2-7, with 7 bases matching TRBD2. The CDR3 is 16 amino acids. J gave up 3 bases and V 3 bases, and 11 bases lay outside the gene matches. Germline CDR1 and CDR2: SGHAT and FQNNGV. The CDR3 region has the DNA TGTGCCAGCAGCTTTCCCCTCGATCGGGGGGTCTACGAGCAGTACTTC. Its translation: CASSFPLDRGVYEQYF.

This chain uses TRBV24-1 with TRBJ2-5, with 9 bases matching TRBD2. The junction had 4 bases not matched to a gene; V was cut back by 5 bases and J by 1 base. The CDR3 has 15 amino acids. Germline CDR1 KGHDR, CDR2 SFDVKD. The CDR3 DNA reads TGTGCCACCAGTGCCGGACTAGCGTCCCAAGAGACCCAGTACTTC. Translation gives CATSAGLASQETQYF.

The chain has TRBV19 and TRBJ1-5; 7 nucleotides match TRBD1. V lost 2 bases and J lost 5; bases outside the gene matches: 9. Looked up from germline, CDR1 is LNHDA and CDR2 is SQIVND (reference sequence). The CDR3 covers 16 residues. DNA for the CDR3: TGTGCCAGTAGTATACTTTTCGACAGGGAGGATCAGCCCCAGCATTTT. This gives the protein CASSILFDREDQPQHF. The whole variable domain, filled in from reference TRBV19 and TRBJ1-5, reads DGGITQSPKYLFRKEGQNVTLSCEQNLNHDAMYWYRQDPGQGLRLIYYSQIVNDFQKGDIAEGYSVSREKKESFPLTVTSAQKNPTAFYLCASSILFDREDQPQHFGDGTRLSIL.

CDR3: CASSYEDRAFGQPQHF. The CDR3 DNA sequence: TGTGCCAGCAGTTACGAGGACAGAGCCTTTGGTCAGCCCCAGCATTTT. V is TRBV6-2 or TRBV6-3 and J is TRBJ1-5; D is perhaps TRBD1 (6 bases). The CDR3 has 16 amino acids. V lost 2 bases and J 6 bases, leaving 17 bases between the germline ends. Germline CDR1 reads MNHEY; CDR2 reads SVGEGT.

The chain combines TRBV13 with TRBJ2-7; TRBD1 agrees at 10 bases. The CDR3 length is 15 residues. Germline V gene lookup returns CDR1 PRHDT and CDR2 FYEKMQ (reference sequence). V lost 3 bases, J lost 4 bases, and 6 bases stayed unmatched. The CDR3: CASSLPRTGGYEQYF. CDR3 nucleotides: TGTGCCAGCAGCTTGCCCAGGACAGGGGGGTACGAGCAGTACTTC.

The chain uses TRBV5-1 and TRBJ2-1; 11 bases match TRBD2. The CDR3 contains 15 residues. The J segment lost 7 bases and the V segment lost 4 bases, leaving 7 bases of the junction unmatched. Looked up from germline, CDR1 is SGHRS and CDR2 is YFSETQ. This chain's CDR3 is CASSLLAGGTNEQFF. The CDR3 coding sequence is TGCGCCAGCAGCCTCCTAGCGGGAGGCACGAATGAGCAGTTCTTC.

V is TRBV2 and J is TRBJ1-2; 7 bases are a match to TRBD1. Looked up from germline, CDR1 is SNHLY and CDR2 is FYNNEI. The ends lost 4 bases at V and 4 bases at J; junction bases unmatched: 6. CDR3 length: 14 amino acids. The CDR3 nucleotides read TGTGCCAGCAGTGGGACAGGAGTCCCCTATGGCTACACCTTC. This codes for CASSGTGVPYGYTF.

The V gene is TRBV29-1, the J gene TRBJ1-1; maybe TRBD1 (5 bases). V shed 4 bases and J shed 6 bases, with 18 bases lying between them. This CDR3 comprises 14 residues. CDR1 and CDR2 from the germline V gene are SQVTM and ANQGSEA. The CDR3 protein is CSVGDSRGGPEAFF. As DNA, the CDR3 is TGCAGCGTTGGGGATTCGAGGGGAGGGCCTGAAGCTTTCTTT.

This clone appeared a few times. The rearrangement links TRBV18 to TRBJ2-1; D is possibly TRBD1 (6 bases). The CDR3 contains 15 residues. The germline V gene encodes CDR1 KGHSH and CDR2 LQKENI. The V and J ends lost 3 bases and 2 bases respectively, with 11 bases between them. CDR3 coding DNA: TGTGCCAGCTCACCGTCGGGACACCCCTACAATGAGCAGTTCTTC. Protein: CASSPSGHPYNEQFF.

The rearrangement joins TRBV4-1 to TRBJ1-1; no reliable D call. The CDR3 is 15 residues long. The germline V gene has CDR1 MGHRA and CDR2 YSYEKL. Between the trimmed V and J ends, which lost 1 base and 1 base, there was a span of 10 bases. CDR3 sequence: CASSQGPGPNTEAFF. The CDR3 nucleotides are TGCGCCAGCAGCCAAGGGCCTGGTCCGAACACTGAAGCTTTCTTT.

The chain couples TRBV25-1 to TRBJ2-2, with 9 bases aligning to TRBD1. The CDR3 is 15 residues long. Germline V gives CDR1 MGHDK, CDR2 SYGVNS. Germline trimming cut 6 bases from V and 2 bases from J; bases unmatched to any gene: 4. CDR3 sequence reads: CASRRGQGNTGELFF. The CDR3 DNA sequence: TGTGCCAGCAGACGGGGACAGGGCAACACCGGGGAGCTGTTTTTT.

This clone was observed a handful of times. The genes are TRBV5-4 and TRBJ2-1; 13 bases match TRBD2. Trimming at V came to 4 bases and at J to 7 bases, leaving 5 bases not matched to a gene. Germline V gene data show CDR1 as SGHNT and CDR2 as YYREEE (reference sequence). The CDR3 extends over 15 amino acids. CDR3 residues: CASSTGTSGINEQFF. CDR3 DNA sequence: TGTGCCAGCAGCACCGGGACTAGCGGGATTAATGAGCAGTTCTTC.

The V gene is TRBV5-6, the J gene TRBJ1-6, with TRBD1 as a possible D gene (6 bases). The CDR3 is made up of 16 amino acids. V lost 4 bases and J lost 0, with 11 bases in between. Germline CDR1 and CDR2: SGHDT and YYEEEE. CDR3 in amino acids: CASSPGHGSYNSPLHF. The CDR3 DNA reads TGTGCCAGCAGCCCGGGACACGGCTCCTATAATTCACCCCTCCACTTT.

The chain couples TRBV5-6 to TRBJ2-3, with 10 bases identical to TRBD2. Looked up from germline, CDR1 is SGHDT and CDR2 is YYEEEE. This CDR3 spans 16 amino acids. Trimming at V came to 1 base and at J to 5 bases, leaving 7 bases not matched to a gene. The CDR3 region has the DNA TGTGCCAGCAGCTTGAGGAGCGGGGGGGCTATAGATACGCAGTATTTT. This sequence encodes CASSLRSGGAIDTQYF.

The chain has TRBV3-1 (or the pseudogene TRBV3-2) and TRBJ1-1; TRBD1 might be the D (6 bases). This CDR3 has 16 amino acids. The ends were cut back, 1 base at V and 1 base at J, with 13 bases in the middle. CDR1 and CDR2 from the germline V gene are LGHDT and YNNKEL (reference sequence). CDR3 sequence: CASSQARGGWNTEAFF. CDR3 coding DNA: TGTGCCAGCAGCCAAGCCAGGGGCGGGTGGAACACTGAAGCTTTCTTT.

Details on this clone: Distinct nucleotide sequences in the sample also encode this CDR3. V is TRBV6-5 and J is TRBJ1-1, with 11 bases matching TRBD1. V was pared by 2 bases and J by 7 bases, with 3 bases of the junction left unmatched. Germline V gene data show CDR1 as MNHEY and CDR2 as SVGAGI. The CDR3 length is 14 residues. The CDR3 sequence: CASSYGQGAGEAFF. CDR3 sequence (DNA): TGTGCCAGCAGTTACGGACAGGGGGCGGGTGAAGCTTTCTTT.

This clone was found once. The chain uses TRBV3-1 (or the pseudogene TRBV3-2) and TRBJ1-2; a weak D match, TRBD1 (6 bases). Between the trimmed V and J ends, which lost 3 bases and 7 bases, there was a span of 15 bases. The CDR3 runs 14 residues. Germline CDR1 LGHDT, CDR2 YNNKEL (reference sequence). The CDR3: CASSHRTAPFGYTF. The DNA for the CDR3 is TGTGCCAGCAGCCATCGGACAGCCCCCTTTGGCTACACCTTC.

The V and J genes are TRBV6-5 and TRBJ2-1; D perhaps matches TRBD2 (7 bases). The CDR3 loop spans 14 amino acids. The ends were cut back, 8 bases at V and 7 bases at J, with 18 bases in the middle. The V gene's germline CDR1 is MNHEY and CDR2 SVGAGI. CDR3 in DNA: TGTGCCAGCCAGGGAGCGGGGCAGGGGAATGAGCAGTTCTTC. Its translation is CASQGAGQGNEQFF.

In its sample, this clone was seen a few times. The chain carries TRBV10-1 and TRBJ2-7; the D gene is possibly TRBD2 (6 bases). This CDR3 has 13 amino acids. Germline loops: CDR1 WNHNN, CDR2 SYGVQD (reference sequence). V lost 1 base and J 7 bases, leaving 11 bases between the germline ends. CDR3 DNA sequence: TGCGCCAGCAGTGAGTGGACTACGGGTGAGCAGTACTTC. This sequence encodes CASSEWTTGEQYF.

This chain connects TRBV5-1 to TRBJ1-1, with 9 bases fitting TRBD1. The germline CDR1 and CDR2 sequences are SGHRS and YFSETQ. The V segment lost 4 bases and the J segment 1 base; nucleotides outside the gene matches: 2. The length of the CDR3 is 14 residues. In DNA form, the CDR3 reads TGCGCCAGCAGCGTGACAGGGGGGAACACTGAAGCTTTCTTT. This sequence encodes CASSVTGGNTEAFF.